The source of this TCR beta chain is a study of Siglec-9 on CD8 T cells in melanoma (dated by TCRdb to about 2019). At the level of the whole study: In this study, researchers looked at how Siglec-9 is expressed on CD8+ T cells and what Siglec-9 does to regulate T cells within the melanoma tumor microenvironment. The investigation overall reported the following: Siglec-9 was reported to mark and regulate an effector memory CD8+ T-cell subset that appeared to accumulate within melanoma tumors.

The germline V gene encodes CDR1 MGHRA and CDR2 YSYEKL. V is cut by 1 base and J by 1 base, and the space between the germline ends is 10 bases. The CDR3 runs 15 amino acids, cysteine and phenylalanine included. Only the CDR3 DNA is retained, 45 bases long and in frame from the first base. In the case of this clone: The clone's antigen remains unknown. Qualities for individual bases were not recorded, and no much larger clone is one base off.

Receptor amplification or capture employed the immunoSEQ multiplex PCR assay. TCRdb took over this immuneACCESS table, retaining in-frame rearrangements with V and J assigned. Such tables are incomplete; in checked studies, under half of the missing clones stem from an unresolved V gene, and the remainder is unexplained. The sample table lists about 36,000 clones, 80% to 85% of them with a count of one. The biggest ten clones account for around 1.8% of the sample. The rearrangement combines TRBV4-1 with TRBJ2-5; the D gene lacks a confident call. Sequences were obtained from Siglec-9- CD8+ T cells sorted from blood. The cell subset or site label on this specimen signifies: CD8 T cells lacking Siglec-9. The TCR sequence derives from a human donor in good health. The CDR3 has the sequence CASSQVLSPQETQYF. The sequenced DNA: TGCGCCAGCAGCCAAGTTCTTTCTCCCCAAGAGACCCAGTACTTC.